The 14 T cell receptor beta chains below come from one sample, sequenced in a study of identical twins. TCRdb passed the 5' RACE reads through MiXCR, listing each CDR3 protein once. The sample holds under 350,000 distinct CDR3 sequences, nearly 9.5% seen once. These same data were also listed under a study on yellow fever vaccine responses in identical twins.

Sequenced material: CD8+ T cells sorted from blood. Source of these receptors: a woman aged 18-29 years in good health.

This clonotype was observed many times. The chain joins TRBV7-9 to TRBJ1-2; D not certain. The CDR3 is made up of 16 amino acids. Germline loops: CDR1 SEHNR, CDR2 FQNEAQ (reference sequence). With 4 bases removed from V and 4 bases from J, the gap between germline ends came to 19 bases. The CDR3 bases are TGTGCCAGCAGCTCCCCTCATGTAGCTCCATCCTATGGCTACACCTTC. It encodes CASSSPHVAPSYGYTF.

The chain is built from TRBV7-9 and TRBJ2-7; no definite D call. V shed 5 bases and J shed 2 bases, with 13 bases lying between them. Germline V lookup: CDR1 SEHNR, CDR2 FQNEAQ (reference sequence). The CDR3 is 14 residues long. In DNA form, the CDR3 reads TGTGCCAGCAGCCCGCGCCTAGTCCCCTACGAGCAGTACTTC. Its translation: CASSPRLVPYEQYF.

This clonotype has only a few counts. The rearrangement joins TRBV27 to TRBJ2-1; D might be TRBD2 (5 bases). With 3 bases removed from V and 6 bases from J, the gap between germline ends came to 24 bases. The CDR3 spans 18 residues. Germline CDR1 and CDR2: MNHEY and SMNVEV (reference sequence). This CDR3 reads CASSFPRPAGGLPNEQFF. CDR3 nucleotide sequence: TGTGCCAGCAGTTTTCCTCGCCCCGCGGGCGGCCTACCCAATGAGCAGTTCTTC.

This chain joins TRBV5-6 and TRBJ2-7, with D possibly matching TRBD1 (5 bases). CDR1 SGHDT and CDR2 YYEEEE come from the germline V gene. CDR3 length: 16 amino acids. Between the trimmed V and J ends, which lost 0 bases and 5 bases, there was a span of 18 bases. The CDR3 coding sequence is TGTGCCAGCAGCTTGGGAAGGGGCCAGGGTGGCGACGAGCAGTACTTC. Its translation: CASSLGRGQGGDEQYF.

The CDR3 nucleotides read TGTGCCAGCAGCGAGATATGGGGGGCAGATACGCAGTATTTT. It encodes CASSEIWGADTQYF. The chain employs TRBV7-6 and TRBJ2-3; possible D gene TRBD2, 6 bases. The CDR3 length is 14 residues. Trimming took off 5 bases at V and 4 bases at J, with 13 bases between the two ends. Germline CDR1 SGHVS, CDR2 FNYEAQ. The variable domain in full, with the rest retrieved from reference TRBV7-6 and TRBJ2-3, is GAGVSQSPRYKVTKRGQDVALRCDPISGHVSLYWYRQALGQGPEFLTYFNYEAQQDKSGLPNDRFSAERPEGSISTLTIQRTEQRDSAMYRCASSEIWGADTQYFGPGTRLTVL.

This clonotype was counted between two and nine times. V is TRBV4-1 and J is TRBJ2-7, with D unclear. Germline V gene data show CDR1 as MGHRA and CDR2 as YSYEKL. The CDR3 has 14 amino acids. Trimming stripped 0 bases from V and 3 bases from J, with 9 bases between. CDR3 region: CASSQDPSDYEQYF. CDR3 in DNA: TGCGCCAGCAGCCAAGACCCGAGCGACTACGAGCAGTACTTC.

This clonotype was observed many times. This sequence joins TRBV11-2 and TRBJ1-1, with D unclear. The CDR3 runs to 15 residues. Trimming shortened V by 6 bases and J by 5 bases, and 19 bases separated the two germline ends. The germline V gene encodes CDR1 SGHAT and CDR2 FQNNGV. The CDR3 DNA follows: TGTGCCAGCAGTTCGGACGGGAGGCTAAGGACTGAAGCTTTCTTT. Translated: CASSSDGRLRTEAFF.

This clonotype was picked up many times. V and J are TRBV4-2 and TRBJ2-3; the match to TRBD2 covers 8 bases. The CDR3 has 19 residues. J lost 5 bases, V lost 7 bases, and 23 bases had no gene match. Germline values: CDR1 LGHNA, CDR2 YNFKEQ. The CDR3 region is CASNPGAPRVAGRGDTQYF. In DNA, the CDR3 is TGTGCCAGCAACCCGGGGGCGCCGCGGGTAGCGGGACGTGGAGATACGCAGTATTTT.

This clonotype was seen a few times. The V gene is TRBV20-1, the J gene TRBJ2-6, with a weak D call TRBD1 (5 bases). The V end was cut by 1 base, the J end by 0 bases, with 16 bases between. Germline V gene data show CDR1 as DFQATT and CDR2 as SNEGSKA (reference sequence). This CDR3 comprises 18 residues. CDR3 in amino acids: CSARAIDSYYSGANVLTF. The CDR3 DNA is TGCAGTGCTAGAGCAATCGACAGCTATTACTCTGGGGCCAACGTCCTGACTTTC.

In this sample, this clonotype turned up a few times. The rearrangement links TRBV28 to TRBJ2-7; D uncertain. Germline CDR1 and CDR2: MDHEN and SYDVKM. V was cut by 1 base and J by 3 bases, with 19 bases left in between. This CDR3 comprises 17 residues. The CDR3 spells CASSLYLGSRTGYEQYF. CDR3 coding DNA: TGTGCCAGCAGTTTATATTTGGGCAGCCGCACCGGCTACGAGCAGTACTTC.

This clonotype was seen at least ten times. The chain is built from TRBV7-9 and TRBJ2-7, with D possibly TRBD2 on 5 matching bases. Germline CDR1 and CDR2: SEHNR and FQNEAQ (reference sequence). Trimming removed 5 bases from V and 9 bases from J, with 20 bases in between. The CDR3 is 14 amino acids. CDR3 sequence (DNA): TGTGCCAGCAGCCTCTCATCTCCTCACGAGGGGCAGTACTTC. Its protein is CASSLSSPHEGQYF.

The chain links TRBV7-8 to TRBJ2-1, with TRBD2 matching over 8 bases. In germline, CDR1 is SGHVS, CDR2 FQNEAQ. The junction had 9 bases not matched to a gene; V was cut back by 3 bases and J by 8 bases. CDR3 size: 15 residues. CDR3 sequence (DNA): TGTGCCAGCAGCTTTCTCGCGGGAGGCCCGGATGAGCAGTTCTTC. Protein product: CASSFLAGGPDEQFF.

This rearrangement joins TRBV24-1 to TRBJ2-2; D gene ambiguous. Trimming removed 3 bases from V and 5 bases from J, with 9 bases in between. The length of the CDR3 is 14 residues. CDR1 KGHDR and CDR2 SFDVKD come from the germline V gene. CDR3 coding DNA: TGTGCCACCAGTGATCCGGGTCGGACCGGGGAGCTGTTTTTT. Translated: CATSDPGRTGELFF.

The chain has TRBV6-2 or TRBV6-3 and TRBJ2-1; TRBD2 matches at 9 bases. The CDR3 consists of 17 residues. V lost 0 bases and J lost 4; bases outside the gene matches: 7. Germline V gene sequence: CDR1 MNHEY, CDR2 SVGEGT. The DNA of the CDR3 is TGTGCCAGCAGTTACTCGAGGCTAGCGGGAAAGTACAATGAGCAGTTCTTC. It translates to CASSYSRLAGKYNEQFF.